These 11 T cell receptor beta chains came from one sample sequenced in a study of blood T cells in healthy people across ages. PCR was performed a second time for about 6 to 12 cycles using a sample-barcoded 5' primer and a J-beta primer mix. TCRdb redid the calling of the 5' RACE reads with MiXCR, one entry per CDR3 protein. The sample lists some 1.4 million distinct CDR3 sequences, roughly 45% occurring once. Sequencing was done on a sample of blood. Receptor source: a woman aged 18-35 years in good health.

V and J are TRBV6-2 or TRBV6-3 and TRBJ2-3; D is perhaps TRBD1 or TRBD2 (7 bases each). The CDR3 totals 16 residues. V was trimmed by 6 bases and J by 2 bases, leaving 18 bases between them. Germline CDR1 and CDR2: MNHEY and SVGEGT. The CDR3: CASREGGTAPTDTQYF. The CDR3 DNA sequence: TGTGCCAGCAGGGAGGGGGGGACAGCGCCCACAGATACGCAGTATTTT.

The chain has TRBV12-3 or TRBV12-4 and TRBJ2-6; D is ambiguous. V dropped 3 bases and J dropped 0 bases, with 9 bases sitting between them. This CDR3 has 16 residues. The CDR3 sequence: CASSFPQISGANVLTF. The CDR3 bases are TGTGCCAGCAGTTTCCCACAGATCTCTGGGGCCAACGTCCTGACTTTC.

The chain employs TRBV3-1 and TRBJ2-5; perhaps TRBD2 as D (5 bases). The CDR3 runs to 16 residues. CDR1 is LGHDT and CDR2 is YNNKEL in the germline V gene (reference sequence). V lost 0 bases and J 4 bases, leaving 15 bases between the germline ends. CDR3 in DNA: TGTGCCAGCAGCCAAGAAGACGACTACCAAAGAGAGACCCAGTACTTC. Encoded protein: CASSQEDDYQRETQYF.

The rearrangement links TRBV6-1 to TRBJ1-2; 7 nucleotides agree with TRBD1. This CDR3 comprises 14 residues. Germline values: CDR1 MNHNS, CDR2 SASEGT. V was clipped by 7 bases and J by 0 bases; unmatched bases: 5. The CDR3 here is CASNGGTANYGYTF. CDR3 DNA: TGTGCCAGCAATGGAGGGACAGCTAACTATGGCTACACCTTC.

The table lists this clonotype with a few counts. The rearrangement uses TRBV5-6 and TRBJ1-5, with D maybe TRBD1 (5 bases). This CDR3 contains 16 residues. V was trimmed by 4 bases and J by 4 bases, leaving 18 bases between them. In germline, CDR1 is SGHDT, CDR2 YYEEEE. CDR3 in amino acids: CASSRRGQGANQPQHF. CDR3 sequence (DNA): TGTGCCAGCAGCCGGCGGGGTCAGGGCGCGAATCAGCCCCAGCATTTT.

The rearrangement joins TRBV20-1 to TRBJ1-1; a possible D gene is TRBD1 (5 bases). Germline CDR1 reads DFQATT; CDR2 reads SNEGSKA (reference sequence). The CDR3 consists of 15 residues. Trimming removed 0 bases at V and 3 bases at J, with 14 bases between. The CDR3 coding sequence is TGCAGTGCTAGAGATTCCGGGCTAGGGGACACTGAAGCTTTCTTT. It translates to CSARDSGLGDTEAFF.

The rearrangement uses TRBV29-1 and TRBJ2-1; TRBD2 aligns across 9 bases. The CDR3 is 14 amino acids. The V gene end was trimmed by 4 bases and the J gene end by 8 bases; junction bases not matched to a gene: 9. CDR1 is SQVTM, CDR2 ANQGSEA, per germline. Here the CDR3 reads CSVVGREGRDEQFF. CDR3 nucleotides: TGCAGCGTTGTTGGGCGGGAGGGTAGAGATGAGCAGTTCTTC.

The chain combines TRBV20-1 with TRBJ1-1; TRBD1 matches at 7 bases. V dropped 2 bases and J dropped 5; count of bases not matched to a gene: 5. The CDR3 has 13 residues. From germline, CDR1 is DFQATT and CDR2 SNEGSKA (reference sequence). CDR3 amino acids: CSARQGGGTEAFF. The CDR3 bases are TGCAGTGCTAGACAGGGGGGAGGTACTGAAGCTTTCTTT.

This clonotype was detected only a few times. The genes are TRBV7-2 and TRBJ1-5; 11 positions agree with TRBD1. Trimming at V came to 5 bases and at J to 3 bases, leaving 9 bases not matched to a gene. There are 17 residues in the CDR3. CDR1 is SGHTA, CDR2 FQGNSA, per germline. The CDR3 DNA reads TGTGCCAGCAGCCCGACAGGGACAGGGGGTCCCAATCAGCCCCAGCATTTT. Protein: CASSPTGTGGPNQPQHF. Variable domain in full (rest from reference TRBV7-2 and TRBJ1-5): GAGVSQSPSNKVTEKGKDVELRCDPISGHTALYWYRQSLGQGLEFLIYFQGNSAPDKSGLPSDRFSAERTGGSVSTLTIQRTQQEDSAVYLCASSPTGTGGPNQPQHFGDGTRLSIL.

This clonotype was observed a few times. V is TRBV3-1 and J is TRBJ2-3; D is undetermined. V was cut by 6 bases and J by 5 bases, with 12 bases left in between. CDR3 size: 13 residues. Germline V lookup: CDR1 LGHDT, CDR2 YNNKEL (reference sequence). Here the CDR3 DNA reads TGTGCCAGCAGTCACCTGCGCGGAGATACGCAGTATTTT. The encoded protein is CASSHLRGDTQYF.

Only a few counts were recorded for this clonotype. This rearrangement joins TRBV20-1 to TRBJ2-4, with D hard to call. The CDR3 is 14 residues long. V was clipped by 5 bases and J by 1 base, with 12 bases between them. Germline loops: CDR1 DFQATT, CDR2 SNEGSKA (reference sequence). The CDR3 here is CSAAVPGAKNIQYF. CDR3 nucleotides: TGCAGTGCTGCAGTCCCCGGGGCCAAAAACATTCAGTACTTC.